The 23 T cell receptor beta chains below were found in one sample sequenced in a study of CD8+ T cells in alopecia areata. Sequencing templates came from extracted RNA that was reverse transcribed into cDNA. Assay used: immunoSEQ multiplex PCR; TCRdb lists only in-frame clones, some missing. The table records around 160,000 clones, 47% of them present only once. The specimen was CD4+ T cells sorted from blood. The receptors derive from a human donor with alopecia areata.

This chain joins TRBV18 and TRBJ1-1; D unresolved. The CDR3 consists of 14 residues. The V gene's germline CDR1 is KGHSH and CDR2 LQKENI. Trimming cost V 4 bases and J 4 bases, with 13 bases left between them. CDR3 sequence: CASSLIRESTEAFF. In DNA, the CDR3 is TGTGCCAGCTCACTAATCCGGGAGAGCACTGAAGCTTTCTTT.

The CDR3 reads CASSFDRSYNEQFF. DNA of the CDR3: TGCGCCAGCAGCTTCGACAGATCCTACAATGAGCAGTTCTTC. The gene calls are TRBV5-1 and TRBJ2-1; TRBD1 might be the D (5 bases). Germline lookup yields CDR1 SGHRS and CDR2 YFSETQ. The CDR3 runs 14 residues. The V and J ends lost 2 bases and 1 base respectively, with 7 bases between them. The variable domain in full, completed from reference TRBV5-1 and TRBJ2-1, reads KAGVTQTPRYLIKTRGQQVTLSCSPISGHRSVSWYQQTPGQGLQFLFEYFSETQRNKGNFPGRFSGRQFSNSRSEMNVSTLELGDSALYLCASSFDRSYNEQFFGPGTRLTVL.

The chain recombines TRBV7-2 with TRBJ2-5; 7 nucleotides line up with TRBD1. J lost 4 bases, V lost 5 bases, and 4 bases had no gene match. The CDR3 length is 13 residues. Germline CDR1 is SGHTA and CDR2 is FQGNSA. CDR3 bases: TGTGCCAGCAGCCAGACAGGGAGAGAGACCCAGTACTTC. This translates into CASSQTGRETQYF.

About this clone itself: Other nucleotide sequences in the sample specify the same CDR3. The chain recombines TRBV30 with TRBJ2-2; unclear D gene. This CDR3 has 12 amino acids. Germline V lookup: CDR1 GTSNPN, CDR2 SVGIG (reference sequence). Trimming left V 0 bases short and J 2 bases short, with 1 base between. CDR3 sequence (DNA): TGTGCCTGGAGTGTAAACACCGGGGAGCTGTTTTTT. This encodes CAWSVNTGELFF.

The V and J genes are TRBV5-1 and TRBJ2-7, with D uncertain. V was trimmed by 2 bases and J by 0 bases, leaving 12 bases between them. From germline, CDR1 is SGHRS and CDR2 YFSETQ. The CDR3 has 15 residues. CDR3 residues: CASSFLPVGSYEQYF. CDR3 DNA: TGCGCCAGCAGCTTTCTTCCGGTCGGCTCCTACGAGCAGTACTTC. Filled out from reference TRBV5-1 and TRBJ2-7, the complete variable domain reads KAGVTQTPRYLIKTRGQQVTLSCSPISGHRSVSWYQQTPGQGLQFLFEYFSETQRNKGNFPGRFSGRQFSNSRSEMNVSTLELGDSALYLCASSFLPVGSYEQYFGPGTRLTVT.

This clone was observed a few times. J is TRBJ1-2 and V is TRBV19; D remains ambiguous. Trimming took off 5 bases at V and 0 bases at J, with 10 bases between the two ends. The length of the CDR3 is 14 residues. From germline, CDR1 is LNHDA and CDR2 SQIVND (reference sequence). CDR3 nucleotide sequence: TGTGCCAGTAGTCCAACCGGGACTAACTATGGCTACACCTTC. This translates into CASSPTGTNYGYTF.

V gene TRBV9 combines with J gene TRBJ2-1, with TRBD2 matching 14 bases. Germline-derived CDR1 and CDR2 are SGDLS and YYNGEE. With V trimmed by 0 bases and J by 3 bases, 11 bases remained unmatched. The CDR3 consists of 20 residues. The CDR3 is CASSVGGRTSGRNVYNEQFF. The CDR3 coding sequence is TGTGCCAGCAGCGTAGGGGGAAGGACTAGCGGGAGGAACGTCTACAATGAGCAGTTCTTC.

Comment on this clone: A read error may produce the germline difference seen at one junction end. The rearrangement uses TRBV5-1 and TRBJ2-7, with 9 nucleotides matching TRBD1. Germline V gene data show CDR1 as SGHRS and CDR2 as YFSETQ. The CDR3 runs to 11 residues. This CDR3 reads CASSSTRDRAF. CDR3 sequence (DNA): TGCGCCAGCAGCTCTACCCGGGACAGGGCTTTC. Drawing the rest from reference TRBV5-1 and TRBJ2-7, the complete variable domain is KAGVTQTPRYLIKTRGQQVTLSCSPISGHRSVSWYQQTPGQGLQFLFEYFSETQRNKGNFPGRFSGRQFSNSRSEMNVSTLELGDSALYLCASSSTRDRAFGPGTRLTVT.

This sequence joins TRBV28 and TRBJ1-1, with TRBD1 as a possible D gene (5 bases). V was pared by 6 bases and J by 5 bases, with 16 bases between. The CDR3 spans 14 residues. The germline gives CDR1 MDHEN, CDR2 SYDVKM. The CDR3 DNA follows: TGTGCCAGCAGCCCCCCGGGGGGACTGACTGAAGCTTTCTTT. Amino acids: CASSPPGGLTEAFF.

This clone was seen a few times. The chain employs TRBV4-2 and TRBJ2-7, with TRBD1 matching over 8 bases. The CDR3 has 16 amino acids. The trim removed 3 bases at V and 0 bases at J, leaving 7 bases unmatched. Germline V CDR1 and CDR2: LGHNA, YNFKEQ. CDR3 amino acids: CASSHPTGASSYEQYF. CDR3 nucleotide sequence: TGTGCCAGCAGCCACCCGACAGGGGCCAGCTCCTACGAGCAGTACTTC.

The CDR3 sequence: CSVVWVRENTIYF. The DNA of the CDR3 is TGCAGCGTTGTTTGGGTTCGGGAAAACACCATATATTTT. The chain carries TRBV29-1 and TRBJ1-3; D remains unclear. The CDR3 covers 13 residues. V lost 4 bases to trimming and J lost 6 bases, with 13 bases between them. Per the germline V gene, CDR1 is SQVTM and CDR2 is ANQGSEA.

The rearrangement links TRBV5-1 to TRBJ2-2; the match to TRBD1 covers 9 bases. With V trimmed by 4 bases and J by 2 bases, 6 bases remained unmatched. The CDR3 has 16 residues. The germline V gene encodes CDR1 SGHRS and CDR2 YFSETQ. CDR3 residues: CASSPRTGANTGELFF. DNA for the CDR3: TGCGCCAGCAGCCCGAGGACAGGGGCCAACACCGGGGAGCTGTTTTTT.

V and J are TRBV5-1 and TRBJ2-1; 12 nucleotides match TRBD2. The CDR3 is 15 amino acids. Germline-derived CDR1 and CDR2 are SGHRS and YFSETQ. The ends lost 3 bases at V and 9 bases at J; junction bases unmatched: 7. Here the CDR3 reads CASSWSTSGRFEQFF. The CDR3 coding sequence is TGCGCCAGCAGCTGGTCGACTAGCGGGAGATTTGAGCAGTTCTTC.

There are many counts of this clone. The J gene is TRBJ1-5, the V gene TRBV6-1; possibly TRBD1 for D (6 bases). There are 13 residues in the CDR3. The ends were cut back, 4 bases at V and 4 bases at J, with 8 bases in the middle. Germline CDR1 reads MNHNS; CDR2 reads SASEGT. The CDR3 DNA reads as TGTGCCAGCAGTGTACAGGGTAATCAGCCCCAGCATTTT. It translates to CASSVQGNQPQHF.

V usage is TRBV5-1 and J usage is TRBJ2-3, with D hard to call. Germline assignment: CDR1 SGHRS and CDR2 YFSETQ. This CDR3 has 13 residues. Trimming removed 4 bases at V and 0 bases at J, with 6 bases between. This chain's CDR3 is CASSPASTDTQYF. The CDR3 DNA follows: TGCGCCAGCAGCCCTGCTAGCACAGATACGCAGTATTTT.

The CDR3 DNA reads TGTGCCAGCAGTCTCCTAGGGCGCTACGAGCAGTACTTC. Translating gives CASSLLGRYEQYF. This chain uses TRBV27 with TRBJ2-7; D is unclear. The CDR3 is 13 amino acids. Per the germline V gene, CDR1 is MNHEY and CDR2 is SMNVEV (reference sequence). Deletions cut 5 bases from V and 3 bases from J, with 11 bases between.

The chain recombines TRBV29-1 with TRBJ2-1, with D maybe TRBD2 (6 bases). This CDR3 spans 16 amino acids. V dropped 3 bases and J dropped 3 bases, with 18 bases sitting between them. Germline V gives CDR1 SQVTM, CDR2 ANQGSEA. The chain's CDR3 is CSVDSLGGSFYNEQFF. The CDR3 region has the DNA TGCAGCGTTGATTCCTTGGGGGGTTCCTTCTACAATGAGCAGTTCTTC.

There are many counts of this clone. The chain has TRBV6-4 and TRBJ1-2, with a possible D match to TRBD1 (5 bases). With 2 bases removed from V and 7 bases from J, the gap between germline ends came to 8 bases. The germline gives CDR1 MRHNA, CDR2 SNTAGT. The CDR3 is made up of 12 amino acids. The CDR3 sequence is CASSDHGGGYTF. CDR3 sequence (DNA): TGTGCCAGCAGTGACCACGGGGGTGGCTACACCTTC.

The rearrangement uses TRBV30 and TRBJ2-3, with D possibly TRBD2 on 6 matching bases. Germline V gives CDR1 GTSNPN, CDR2 SVGIG (reference sequence). Between the trimmed V and J ends, which lost 5 bases and 1 base, there was a span of 13 bases. CDR3 length: 14 residues. The CDR3 here is CAWVEGRGTDTQYF. CDR3 DNA sequence: TGTGCCTGGGTGGAGGGCCGGGGCACAGATACGCAGTATTTT. The full variable domain, with the rest looked up from reference TRBV30 and TRBJ2-3, is SQTIHQWPATLVQPVGSPLSLECTVEGTSNPNLYWYRQAAGRGLQLLFYSVGIGQISSEVPQNLSASRPQDRQFILSSKKLLLSDSGFYLCAWVEGRGTDTQYFGPGTRLTVL.

This clone was detected only a few times. The CDR3 coding sequence is TGCAGCGTCCATTCGGGGTATGGCTACACCTTC. It is translated as CSVHSGYGYTF. This chain uses TRBV29-1 with TRBJ1-2; no reliable D call. Trimming took off 6 bases at V and 5 bases at J, with 10 bases between the two ends. This CDR3 contains 11 residues. Per the germline V gene, CDR1 is SQVTM and CDR2 is ANQGSEA.

This chain joins TRBV10-3 and TRBJ2-7; D call uncertain. The germline gives CDR1 ENHRY, CDR2 SYGVKD. The CDR3 runs 12 residues. Trimming cost V 8 bases and J 3 bases, with 11 bases left between them. The CDR3 sequence: CAISKHYYEQYF. The CDR3 DNA follows: TGTGCCATCTCGAAACATTACTACGAGCAGTACTTC.

The gene calls are TRBV15 and TRBJ1-2; no clear D gene. This CDR3 has 13 residues. The germline V gene encodes CDR1 LNHNV and CDR2 YYDKDF (reference sequence). Trimming cost V 1 base and J 7 bases, with 10 bases left between them. CDR3 coding DNA: TGTGCCACCAGCAGAGTCCCCGGGGTTGGCTACACCTTC. This translates into CATSRVPGVGYTF.

This clone was counted once. The rearrangement links TRBV27 to TRBJ1-2; no reliable D call. The V end was cut by 3 bases, the J end by 5 bases, with 16 bases between. Germline-derived CDR1 and CDR2 are MNHEY and SMNVEV (reference sequence). The CDR3 covers 15 residues. The CDR3 reads CASSFDGGFRYGYTF. CDR3 DNA sequence: TGTGCCAGCAGTTTTGACGGTGGATTCCGGTATGGCTACACCTTC.